The clone carrying this T cell receptor beta chain came up many times. What it binds is not known. These data belong to a study of T-cell reconstitution after alpha-beta-depleted transplantation in children. After removal of 4 bases from V and 14 bases from J, the junction contained 9 bases not matched to a gene. Per the germline V gene, CDR1 is SGHKS and CDR2 is YYEKEE (reference sequence). The CDR3 length is 12 residues. Whole-study results and caveats: After one year, T-cell counts and TCRbeta diversity mostly came from new T cells. The study traced high day-60 TCRbeta diversity in some patients to surviving recipient T cells and thymic progenitors. Several hundred expanded graft clones reportedly were the source of alpha-beta T cells about two months after transplant.

For TCRbeta, the library was prepared with unique molecular identifiers. TCRdb reprocessed the PCR reads via MiXCR and lists one record per CDR3 protein. Here the sample spans 210,000 or so distinct CDR3 sequences, roughly 11% being singletons. This material consisted of PBMCs, taken before TCRalphabeta/CD19-depleted stem cell transplant. This sequence joins TRBV5-5 and TRBJ2-1; TRBD1 aligns across 7 bases. This sequence was found in a child younger than two with acute myeloid leukemia, due to receive a stem cell transplant. The CDR3 loop reads CASSVQGLPKFF. For the CDR3, the DNA is TGTGCCAGCAGCGTACAGGGGCTCCCTAAGTTCTTC.